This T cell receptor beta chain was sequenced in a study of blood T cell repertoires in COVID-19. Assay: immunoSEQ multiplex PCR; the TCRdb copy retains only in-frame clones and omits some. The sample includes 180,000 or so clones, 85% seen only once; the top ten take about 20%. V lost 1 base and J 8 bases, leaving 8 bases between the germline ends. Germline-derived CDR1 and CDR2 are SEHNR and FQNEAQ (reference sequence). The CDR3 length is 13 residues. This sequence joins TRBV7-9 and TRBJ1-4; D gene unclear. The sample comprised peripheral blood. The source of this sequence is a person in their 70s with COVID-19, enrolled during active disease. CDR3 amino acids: CASSLDSSEKLFF. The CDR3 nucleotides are TGTGCCAGCAGCTTAGACAGCAGCGAAAAACTGTTTTTT. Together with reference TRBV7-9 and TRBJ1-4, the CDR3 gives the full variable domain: DTGVSQNPRHKITKRGQNVTFRCDPISEHNRLYWYRQTLGQGPEFLTYFQNEAQLEKSRLLSDRFSAERPKGSFSTLEIQRTEQGDSAMYLCASSLDSSEKLFFGSGTQLSVL.